This T cell receptor beta chain was identified during a study of T cells after yellow fever vaccination. TCRdb reanalysed the 5' RACE reads using MiXCR and keeps one entry per CDR3 protein. Among around 320,000 distinct CDR3 sequences listed, around 10% were seen once. V dropped 4 bases and J dropped 3 bases, with 2 bases sitting between them. Germline CDR1 SGHRS, CDR2 YFSETQ. The CDR3 loop spans 10 amino acids. This clonotype was picked up a small number of times. The sample was CD4+ T cells sorted from PBMCs, taken 45 days after the yellow fever booster vaccination. The clonotype was recovered from a man in his late teens or twenties who received the YFV17D yellow fever vaccine. V gene TRBV5-1 combines with J gene TRBJ2-7; D remains ambiguous. The CDR3 DNA sequence: TGCGCCAGCAGCCGCTACGAGCAGTACGTC. Its protein is CASSRYEQYV.